In this sample, the clone carrying this TCR beta chain turned up once. Genomic DNA of each subset was evenly split across several immunoSEQ plates. In the original processing: ImmunoSEQ yielded junction-only sequences lacking quality scores, so filtering differed. Profiled with immunoSEQ multiplex PCR; TCRdb holds only in-frame clones, not every one. Clone size and V and J calls were adopted from that table, with D and trimming inferred from the DNA. The data show more than 400,000 clones, over 70% seen once. Germline CDR1 reads SGHAT; CDR2 reads FQNNGV. CDR3 length: 15 amino acids. V was pared by 2 bases and J by 8 bases, with 15 bases between. The sample belongs to a study of shared clonotypes between healthy human individuals.

This TCR came from a woman in her thirties or forties in good health. Some clones in this sample may be carry-over from other donors' samples. The J gene is TRBJ1-4, the V gene TRBV11-2, with D perhaps matching TRBD1 (5 bases). Material for sequencing was PBMCs. CDR3 bases: TGTGCCAGCAGCTTATATGGGGGTCCGGTAGAAAAACTGTTTTTT. Its translation: CASSLYGGPVEKLFF. The full variable domain, with the rest looked up from reference TRBV11-2 and TRBJ1-4, is EAGVAQSPRYKIIEKRQSVAFWCNPISGHATLYWYQQILGQGPKLLIQFQNNGVVDDSQLPKDRFSAERLKGVDSTLKIQPAKLEDSAVYLCASSLYGGPVEKLFFGSGTQLSVL.